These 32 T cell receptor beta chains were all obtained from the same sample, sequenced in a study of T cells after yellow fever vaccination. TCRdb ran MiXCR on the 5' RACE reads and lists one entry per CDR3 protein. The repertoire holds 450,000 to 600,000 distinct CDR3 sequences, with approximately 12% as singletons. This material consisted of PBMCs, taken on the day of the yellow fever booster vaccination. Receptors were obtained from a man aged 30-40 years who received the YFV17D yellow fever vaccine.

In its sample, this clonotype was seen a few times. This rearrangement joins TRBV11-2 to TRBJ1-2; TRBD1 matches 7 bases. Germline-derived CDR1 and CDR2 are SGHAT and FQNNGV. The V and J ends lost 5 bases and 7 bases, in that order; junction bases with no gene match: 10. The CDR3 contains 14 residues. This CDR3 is CASSPGPTGAGYTF. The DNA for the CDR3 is TGTGCCAGCAGCCCCGGACCAACAGGGGCTGGCTACACCTTC.

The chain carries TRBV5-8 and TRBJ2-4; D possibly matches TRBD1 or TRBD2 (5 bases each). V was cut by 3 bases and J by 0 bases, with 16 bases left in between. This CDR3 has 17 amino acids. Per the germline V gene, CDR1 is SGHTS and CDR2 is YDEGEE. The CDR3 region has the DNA TGTGCCAGCAGCTCGGACCTGGGACGGCTAGCCAAAAACATTCAGTACTTC. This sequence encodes CASSSDLGRLAKNIQYF.

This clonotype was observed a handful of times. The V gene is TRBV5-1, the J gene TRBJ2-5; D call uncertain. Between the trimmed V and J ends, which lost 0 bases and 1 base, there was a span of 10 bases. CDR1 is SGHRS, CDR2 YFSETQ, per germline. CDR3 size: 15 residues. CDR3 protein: CASSLGSTAQETQYF. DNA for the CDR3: TGCGCCAGCAGCTTGGGTAGCACCGCCCAAGAGACCCAGTACTTC. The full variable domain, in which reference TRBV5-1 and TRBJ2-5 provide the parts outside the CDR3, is KAGVTQTPRYLIKTRGQQVTLSCSPISGHRSVSWYQQTPGQGLQFLFEYFSETQRNKGNFPGRFSGRQFSNSRSEMNVSTLELGDSALYLCASSLGSTAQETQYFGPGTRLLVL.

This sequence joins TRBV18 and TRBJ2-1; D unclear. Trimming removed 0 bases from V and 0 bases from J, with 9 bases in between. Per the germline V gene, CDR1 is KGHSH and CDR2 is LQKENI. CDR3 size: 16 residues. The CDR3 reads CASSPPRTSSYNEQFF. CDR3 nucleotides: TGTGCCAGCTCACCACCCCGGACGAGCTCCTACAATGAGCAGTTCTTC.

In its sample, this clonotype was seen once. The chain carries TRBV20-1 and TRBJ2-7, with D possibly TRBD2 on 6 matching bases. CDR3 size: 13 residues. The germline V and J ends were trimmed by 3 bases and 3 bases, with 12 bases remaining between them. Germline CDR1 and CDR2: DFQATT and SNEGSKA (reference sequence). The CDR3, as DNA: TGCAGTGCTAGGTCCGGGACTCTCTACGAGCAGTACTTC. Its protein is CSARSGTLYEQYF.

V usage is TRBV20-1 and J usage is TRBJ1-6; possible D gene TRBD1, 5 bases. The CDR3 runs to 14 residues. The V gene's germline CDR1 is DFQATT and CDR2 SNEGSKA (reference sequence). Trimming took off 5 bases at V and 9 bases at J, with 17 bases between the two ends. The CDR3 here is CSAQGETVGSPLHF. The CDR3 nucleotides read TGCAGTGCTCAAGGGGAGACAGTAGGTTCACCCCTCCACTTT.

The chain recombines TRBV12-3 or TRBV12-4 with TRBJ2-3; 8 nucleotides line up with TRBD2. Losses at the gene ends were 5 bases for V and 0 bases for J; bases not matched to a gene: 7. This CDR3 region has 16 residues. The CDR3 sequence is CASSLIAGSSTDTQYF. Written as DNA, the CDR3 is TGTGCCAGCAGTCTCATAGCGGGATCTAGCACAGATACGCAGTATTTT.

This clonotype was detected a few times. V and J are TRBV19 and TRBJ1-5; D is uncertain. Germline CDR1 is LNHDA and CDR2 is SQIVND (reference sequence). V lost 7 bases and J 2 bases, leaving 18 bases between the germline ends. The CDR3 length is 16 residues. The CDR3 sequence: CASTPDPWSGNQPQHF. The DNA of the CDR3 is TGTGCCAGTACCCCTGACCCCTGGTCGGGCAATCAGCCCCAGCATTTT. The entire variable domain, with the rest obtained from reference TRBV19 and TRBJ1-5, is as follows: DGGITQSPKYLFRKEGQNVTLSCEQNLNHDAMYWYRQDPGQGLRLIYYSQIVNDFQKGDIAEGYSVSREKKESFPLTVTSAQKNPTAFYLCASTPDPWSGNQPQHFGDGTRLSIL.

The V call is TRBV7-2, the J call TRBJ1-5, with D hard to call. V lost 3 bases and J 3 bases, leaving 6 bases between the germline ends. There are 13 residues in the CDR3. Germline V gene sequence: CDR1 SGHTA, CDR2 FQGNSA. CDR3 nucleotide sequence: TGTGCCAGCAGCTTCGCATACAATCAGCCCCAGCATTTT. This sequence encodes CASSFAYNQPQHF.

The CDR3 DNA sequence: TGTGCCAGCAGCCAAGTTCGCGGAGCCCTCATGAACACCGGGGAGCTGTTTTTT. It is translated as CASSQVRGALMNTGELFF. The chain joins TRBV3-1 to TRBJ2-2; D remains ambiguous. V was clipped by 1 base and J by 1 base, with 16 bases between them. Germline CDR1 LGHDT, CDR2 YNNKEL (reference sequence). The CDR3 has 18 residues.

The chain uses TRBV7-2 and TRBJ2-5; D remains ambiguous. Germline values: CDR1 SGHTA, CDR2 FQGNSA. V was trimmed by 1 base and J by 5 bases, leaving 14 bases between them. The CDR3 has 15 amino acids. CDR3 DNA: TGTGCCAGCAGCTTAGGACCCTACGGGTCTGAGACCCAGTACTTC. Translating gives CASSLGPYGSETQYF.

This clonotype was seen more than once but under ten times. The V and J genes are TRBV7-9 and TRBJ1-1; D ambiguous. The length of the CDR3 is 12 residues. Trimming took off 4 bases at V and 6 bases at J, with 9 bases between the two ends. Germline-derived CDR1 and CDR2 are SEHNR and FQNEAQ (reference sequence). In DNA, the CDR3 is TGTGCCAGCAGCTCGGGGTTCGCTGAAGCTTTCTTT. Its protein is CASSSGFAEAFF. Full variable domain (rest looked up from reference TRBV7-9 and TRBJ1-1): DTGVSQNPRHKITKRGQNVTFRCDPISEHNRLYWYRQTLGQGPEFLTYFQNEAQLEKSRLLSDRFSAERPKGSFSTLEIQRTEQGDSAMYLCASSSGFAEAFFGQGTRLTVV.

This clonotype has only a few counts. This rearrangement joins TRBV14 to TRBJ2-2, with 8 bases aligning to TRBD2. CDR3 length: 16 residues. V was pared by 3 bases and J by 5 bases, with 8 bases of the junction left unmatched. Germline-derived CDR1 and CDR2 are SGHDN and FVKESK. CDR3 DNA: TGTGCCAGCAGCCATGTAGCGGGAACGAGAACCGGGGAGCTGTTTTTT. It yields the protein CASSHVAGTRTGELFF.

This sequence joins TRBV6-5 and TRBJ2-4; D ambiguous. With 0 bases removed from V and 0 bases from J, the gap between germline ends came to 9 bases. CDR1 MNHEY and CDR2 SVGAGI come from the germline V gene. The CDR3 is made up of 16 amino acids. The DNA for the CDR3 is TGTGCCAGCAGTTACTCGAACGCCCTAGCCAAAAACATTCAGTACTTC. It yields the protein CASSYSNALAKNIQYF.

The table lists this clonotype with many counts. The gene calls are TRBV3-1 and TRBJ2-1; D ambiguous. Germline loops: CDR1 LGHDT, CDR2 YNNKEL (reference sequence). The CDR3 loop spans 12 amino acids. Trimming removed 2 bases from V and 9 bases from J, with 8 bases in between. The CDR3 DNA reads TGTGCCAGCAGCCAATTTGGAACTGAGCAGTTCTTC. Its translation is CASSQFGTEQFF.

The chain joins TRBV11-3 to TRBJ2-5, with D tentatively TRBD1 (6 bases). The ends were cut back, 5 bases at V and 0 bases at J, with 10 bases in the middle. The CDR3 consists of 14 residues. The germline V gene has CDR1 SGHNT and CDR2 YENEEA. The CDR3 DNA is TGTGCCAGCAGCCCCAGGGGACACCAAGAGACCCAGTACTTC. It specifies CASSPRGHQETQYF.

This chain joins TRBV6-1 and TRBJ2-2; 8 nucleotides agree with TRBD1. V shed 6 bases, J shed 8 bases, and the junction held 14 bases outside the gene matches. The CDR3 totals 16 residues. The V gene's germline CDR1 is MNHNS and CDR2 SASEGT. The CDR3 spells CASSRPGGASFGELFF. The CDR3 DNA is TGTGCCAGCAGCCGTCCAGGGGGCGCGAGTTTTGGGGAGCTGTTTTTT.

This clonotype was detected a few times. CDR3 protein: CASSPGENEQFF. CDR3 in DNA: TGTGCCAGCAGTCCTGGGGAGAATGAGCAGTTCTTC. J is TRBJ2-1 and V is TRBV6-5; tentatively, D is TRBD2 (5 bases). The V and J ends lost 5 bases and 7 bases respectively, with 9 bases between them. The CDR3 spans 12 residues. Germline V lookup: CDR1 MNHEY, CDR2 SVGAGI.

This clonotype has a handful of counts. The CDR3 nucleotides read TGTGCCAGCAGTCCCATCACCTACAGGGGATCTCCTTACGAGCAGTACTTC. Translated: CASSPITYRGSPYEQYF. The V gene is TRBV6-2 or TRBV6-3, the J gene TRBJ2-7, with TRBD1 matching 7 bases. The trim removed 5 bases at V and 4 bases at J, leaving 17 bases unmatched. There are 17 residues in the CDR3. Germline V gives CDR1 MNHEY, CDR2 SVGEGT.

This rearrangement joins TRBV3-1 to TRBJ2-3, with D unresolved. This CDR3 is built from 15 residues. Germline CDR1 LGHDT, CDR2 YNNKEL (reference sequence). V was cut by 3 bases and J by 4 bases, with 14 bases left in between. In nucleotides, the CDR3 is TGTGCCAGCAGCCACTCTTATAGCCGGCCAGATACGCAGTATTTT. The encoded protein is CASSHSYSRPDTQYF.

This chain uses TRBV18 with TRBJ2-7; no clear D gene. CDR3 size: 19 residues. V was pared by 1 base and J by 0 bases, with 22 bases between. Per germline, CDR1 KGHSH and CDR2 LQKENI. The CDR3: CASSPRGSPTTQSSYEQYF. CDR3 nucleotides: TGTGCCAGCTCACCACGGGGATCCCCCACAACTCAAAGCTCCTACGAGCAGTACTTC.

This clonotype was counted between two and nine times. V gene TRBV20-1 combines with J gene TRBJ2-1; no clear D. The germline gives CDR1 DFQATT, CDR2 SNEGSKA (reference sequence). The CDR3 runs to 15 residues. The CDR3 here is CRTRGLQSSYNEQFF. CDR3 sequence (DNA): TGCAGGACTCGTGGATTGCAGTCCTCCTACAATGAGCAGTTCTTC.

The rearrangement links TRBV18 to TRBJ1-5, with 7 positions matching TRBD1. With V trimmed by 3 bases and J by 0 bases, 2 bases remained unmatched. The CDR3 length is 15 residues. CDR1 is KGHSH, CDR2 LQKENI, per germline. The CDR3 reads CASSPGQYSNQPQHF. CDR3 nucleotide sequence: TGTGCCAGCTCACCGGGACAGTATAGCAATCAGCCCCAGCATTTT.

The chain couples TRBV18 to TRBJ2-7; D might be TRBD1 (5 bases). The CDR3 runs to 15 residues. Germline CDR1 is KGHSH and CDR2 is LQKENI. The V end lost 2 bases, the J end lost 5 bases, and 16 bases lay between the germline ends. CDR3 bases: TGTGCCAGCTCACCATTTAGCAGGGAAGGAAACGAGCAGTACTTC. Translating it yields CASSPFSREGNEQYF. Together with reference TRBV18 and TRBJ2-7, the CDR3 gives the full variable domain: NAGVMQNPRHLVRRRGQEARLRCSPMKGHSHVYWYRQLPEEGLKFMVYLQKENIIDESGMPKERFSAEFPKEGPSILRIQQVVRGDSAAYFCASSPFSREGNEQYFGPGTRLTVT.

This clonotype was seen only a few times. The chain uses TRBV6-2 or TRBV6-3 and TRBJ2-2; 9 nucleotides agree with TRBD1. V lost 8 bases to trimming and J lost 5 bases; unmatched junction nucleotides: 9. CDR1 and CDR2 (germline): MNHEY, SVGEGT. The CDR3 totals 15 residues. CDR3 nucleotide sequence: TGTGCCAGCTGTTCACAGGGGGCTGTGACCGGGGAGCTGTTTTTT. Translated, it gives CASCSQGAVTGELFF.

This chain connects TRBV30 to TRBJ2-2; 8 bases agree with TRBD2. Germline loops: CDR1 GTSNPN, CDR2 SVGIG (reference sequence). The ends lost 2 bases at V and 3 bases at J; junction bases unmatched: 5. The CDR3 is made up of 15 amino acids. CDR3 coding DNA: TGTGCCTGGAGTTCTGCGGGAGGCCACACCGGGGAGCTGTTTTTT. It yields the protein CAWSSAGGHTGELFF. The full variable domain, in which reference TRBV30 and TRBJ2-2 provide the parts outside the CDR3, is SQTIHQWPATLVQPVGSPLSLECTVEGTSNPNLYWYRQAAGRGLQLLFYSVGIGQISSEVPQNLSASRPQDRQFILSSKKLLLSDSGFYLCAWSSAGGHTGELFFGEGSRLTVL.

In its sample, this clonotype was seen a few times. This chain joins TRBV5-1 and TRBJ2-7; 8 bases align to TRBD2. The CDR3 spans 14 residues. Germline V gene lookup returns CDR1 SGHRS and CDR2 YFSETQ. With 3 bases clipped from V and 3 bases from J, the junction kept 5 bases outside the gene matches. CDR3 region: CASSSAGGFYEQYF. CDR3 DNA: TGCGCCAGCAGCTCCGCGGGAGGATTCTACGAGCAGTACTTC.

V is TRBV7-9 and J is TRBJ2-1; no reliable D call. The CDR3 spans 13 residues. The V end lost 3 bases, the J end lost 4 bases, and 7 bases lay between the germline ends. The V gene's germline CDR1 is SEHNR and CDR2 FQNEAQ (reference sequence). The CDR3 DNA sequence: TGTGCCAGCAGCTTCGACCAATACAATGAGCAGTTCTTC. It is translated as CASSFDQYNEQFF.

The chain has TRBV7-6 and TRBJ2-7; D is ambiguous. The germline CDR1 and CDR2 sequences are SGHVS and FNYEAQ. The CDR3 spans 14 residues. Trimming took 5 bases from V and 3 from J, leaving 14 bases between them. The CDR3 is CASSPDGPSYEQYF. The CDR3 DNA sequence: TGTGCCAGCAGCCCTGATGGGCCGAGCTACGAGCAGTACTTC.

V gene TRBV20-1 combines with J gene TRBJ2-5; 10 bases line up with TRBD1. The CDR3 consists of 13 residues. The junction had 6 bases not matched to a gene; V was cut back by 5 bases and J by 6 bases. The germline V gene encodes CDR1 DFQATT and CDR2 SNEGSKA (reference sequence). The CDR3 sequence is CSAGQGVGKTQYF. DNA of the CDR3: TGCAGTGCTGGACAGGGGGTTGGAAAGACCCAGTACTTC.

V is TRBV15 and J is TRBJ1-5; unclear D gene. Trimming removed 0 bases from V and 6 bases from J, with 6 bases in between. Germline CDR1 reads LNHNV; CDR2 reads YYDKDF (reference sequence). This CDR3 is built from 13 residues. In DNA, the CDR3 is TGTGCCACCAGCAGAGATTCGGGTCAGCCCCAGCATTTT. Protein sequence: CATSRDSGQPQHF.

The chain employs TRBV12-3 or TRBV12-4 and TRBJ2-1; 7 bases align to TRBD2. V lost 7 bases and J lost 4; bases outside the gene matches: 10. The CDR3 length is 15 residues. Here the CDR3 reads CASILSGGSYNEQFF. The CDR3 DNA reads TGTGCCAGCATCCTAAGTGGCGGGAGTTACAATGAGCAGTTCTTC.